This T cell receptor beta chain is drawn from a study of blood T cells in healthy people across ages. A second PCR of 7 to 11 cycles used a sample-barcoded 5' primer and a J-beta primer mix. TCRdb reprocessed the 5' RACE reads via MiXCR and lists one record per CDR3 protein. Seen here are around 820,000 distinct CDR3 sequences, roughly 25% observed once, and the top ten hold approximately 4%. These data were also reused for a study on T cells of mothers and their children. That source reports: In the second PCR, M1S primer introduced barcodes and 2-4 random bases. Unrelated mother-child pairs always had slightly, but never significantly, lower normalized overlap than related pairs.

The specimen was blood. This clonotype was sampled from a boy aged 5 to 17 in good health.

Here the CDR3 DNA reads TGTGCCAGCAGTGAAGCCCCCAGGCGACACCAAGAGACCCAGTACTTC. It specifies CASSEAPRRHQETQYF. This chain connects TRBV6-1 to TRBJ2-5, with D hard to call. V lost 0 bases to trimming and J lost 0 bases, with 11 bases between them. The germline V gene has CDR1 MNHNS and CDR2 SASEGT. CDR3 length equals 16 residues.